This T cell receptor (beta chain) was recorded in a study of shared clonotypes between healthy human individuals. The wider study: There were three CD4 naive, three CD4 memory, two CD8 naive and one CD8 memory plates per donor.

V gave up 7 bases and J gave up 6 bases; unmatched junction bases: 13. The CDR3 runs to 15 residues. Germline V gene lookup returns CDR1 SGHRS and CDR2 YFSETQ. Sequencing used immunoSEQ multiplex PCR; TCRdb keeps in-frame clones, though not all of them. The top ten hold 0.1% to 0.15% of the sample, which has approximately 2.4 million clones, 90% to 96% seen once. This receptor was identified in a man aged 18 to 29 in good health. V and J are TRBV5-1 and TRBJ2-1, with 7 nucleotides matching TRBD2. The sequencing sample was made of naive CD4+ T cells sorted from blood. Subset: CD45RA+ positively selected. As DNA, the CDR3 is TGCGCCAGCCGACTGGAGGGAGGGCCGGGCAATGAGCAGTTCTTC. It yields the protein CASRLEGGPGNEQFF.